This passage covers 21 T cell receptor beta chains from one sample sequenced in a study of regulatory T cells in long-lasting Graves disease. CDR3-region Arm-PCR and iRepertoire HTBI primers produced the TCR beta libraries. TCRdb recomputed calls from the multiplex PCR reads with MiXCR, one row per CDR3 protein. The sample comprises around 460,000 distinct CDR3 sequences, roughly 23% of which are singletons, and roughly 13% rests with the top ten. The time point is: persistent/refractory GD, antithyroid drugs over 5 years with positive TRAb. PBMC-derived RNA was used for the TCR library. The sequencing here drew on peripheral blood mononuclear cells (PBMCs), taken when the disease was refractory, from a patient treated with antithyroid drugs. These receptors all come from a female donor with Graves disease.

This clonotype was seen more than once but under ten times. CDR3 in DNA: TGTGCCAGCAGCCGCCCAGGGGCTAACTATGGCTACACCTTC. Its protein is CASSRPGANYGYTF. This chain joins TRBV5-5 and TRBJ1-2; D might be TRBD1 (6 bases). This CDR3 is built from 14 residues. V shed 4 bases and J shed 0 bases, with 10 bases lying between them. Looked up from germline, CDR1 is SGHKS and CDR2 is YYEKEE (reference sequence).

Many counts were recorded for this clonotype. The chain uses TRBV28 and TRBJ1-2; D is possibly TRBD1 (6 bases). The CDR3 is made up of 14 amino acids. Germline CDR1 is MDHEN and CDR2 is SYDVKM. V gave up 3 bases and J gave up 4 bases, with 12 bases separating them. CDR3 in DNA: TGTGCCAGCAGTTTGGGATGGGGGCTCTATGGCTACACCTTC. Translating it yields CASSLGWGLYGYTF.

A remark on this clonotype: Possible read error: a much larger clone is one base away. V gene TRBV6-2 or TRBV6-3 combines with J gene TRBJ1-2; 11 bases agree with TRBD1. Per the germline V gene, CDR1 is MNHEY and CDR2 is SVGEGT. The CDR3 consists of 13 residues. After removal of 6 bases from V and 6 bases from J, the junction contained 3 bases not matched to a gene. CDR3 nucleotides: TGTGCCAGCAGAGGGACAGGGGGGAATGGCTACACCTTC. Translation: CASRGTGGNGYTF.

At least ten counts were recorded for this clonotype. The CDR3 DNA reads as TGCAGCGTTTCGGCTAGCGGGCAAGAGACCCAGTACTTC. Translation gives CSVSASGQETQYF. J is TRBJ2-5 and V is TRBV29-1; 8 bases fit TRBD2. V lost 5 bases to trimming and J lost 2 bases; unmatched junction nucleotides: 4. The CDR3 covers 13 residues. The germline V gene has CDR1 SQVTM and CDR2 ANQGSEA. Together with reference TRBV29-1 and TRBJ2-5, the CDR3 gives the full variable domain: SAVISQKPSRDICQRGTSLTIQCQVDSQVTMMFWYRQQPGQSLTLIATANQGSEATYESGFVIDKFPISRPNLTFSTLTVSNMSPEDSSIYLCSVSASGQETQYFGPGTRLLVL.

The table lists this clonotype with a few counts. The chain has TRBV7-2 and TRBJ1-6; D gene unclear. The germline V gene encodes CDR1 SGHTA and CDR2 FQGNSA. The CDR3 is made up of 14 amino acids. Trimming shortened V by 5 bases and J by 6 bases, and 11 bases separated the two germline ends. In DNA, the CDR3 is TGTGCCAGCAGCCGCTTGGAGGGTAATTCACCCCTCCACTTT. This gives the protein CASSRLEGNSPLHF.

The chain employs TRBV9 and TRBJ2-7; D unresolved. V shed 0 bases and J shed 5 bases, with 15 bases lying between them. Germline CDR1 SGDLS, CDR2 YYNGEE. This CDR3 is 15 amino acids long. The CDR3 sequence is CASSVGLDTGDEQYF. CDR3 coding DNA: TGTGCCAGCAGCGTAGGTCTCGACACCGGCGACGAGCAGTACTTC.

This clonotype has at least ten counts. The chain carries TRBV28 and TRBJ1-4; D gene uncertain. The germline V and J ends were trimmed by 7 bases and 0 bases, with 6 bases remaining between them. CDR1 is MDHEN, CDR2 SYDVKM, per germline. The CDR3 covers 13 residues. The CDR3 loop is CASKWTTNEKLFF. As DNA, the CDR3 is TGTGCCAGCAAGTGGACAACTAATGAAAAACTGTTTTTT.

As to this clonotype: A far larger clone lies a single base away; this is likely a read error. DNA for the CDR3: TGTGCCAGCAGCGAAACAGGGGGCTCCTACGAGCAGTACTTC. Translation gives CASSETGGSYEQYF. The chain combines TRBV7-8 with TRBJ2-7; 8 nucleotides match TRBD1. Germline V gives CDR1 SGHVS, CDR2 FQNEAQ. CDR3 length: 14 residues. The trim removed 5 bases at V and 0 bases at J, leaving 3 bases unmatched.

In its sample, this clonotype was seen a few times. The chain joins TRBV6-1 to TRBJ2-7; 7 bases align to TRBD1. Germline V lookup: CDR1 MNHNS, CDR2 SASEGT. V was pared by 6 bases and J by 3 bases, with 8 bases of the junction left unmatched. This CDR3 has 14 amino acids. The DNA for the CDR3 is TGTGCCAGCAGCACCAGGGGGAGCGGCTACGAGCAGTACTTC. It specifies CASSTRGSGYEQYF.

This clonotype occurred a few times. The CDR3: CASRSWQGAGEQYF. CDR3 nucleotides: TGTGCCAGCAGAAGTTGGCAGGGGGCGGGCGAGCAGTACTTC. The rearrangement joins TRBV6-1 to TRBJ2-7, with 8 nucleotides matching TRBD1. Trimming at V came to 6 bases and at J to 6 bases, leaving 10 bases not matched to a gene. The CDR3 totals 14 residues. From germline, CDR1 is MNHNS and CDR2 SASEGT.

A note on this clonotype: This likely stems from a read error, as it lies one base from a far larger clone. This rearrangement joins TRBV10-3 to TRBJ2-7; 7 bases are shared with TRBD1. The J call is uncertain, as TRBJ2-5 better fits the DNA end. The germline gives CDR1 ENHRY, CDR2 SYGVKD. The CDR3 has 13 residues. DNA for the CDR3: TGTGCCAGCAGGGACAGCAACCAAGGGACCCAGTACTTC. Its translation: CASRDSNQGTQYF.

This clonotype was seen only a few times. V usage is TRBV5-1 and J usage is TRBJ1-1, with a tentative D call TRBD1 (5 bases). CDR3 length equals 13 residues. Trimming removed 2 bases at V and 7 bases at J, with 12 bases between. Per germline, CDR1 SGHRS and CDR2 YFSETQ. CDR3 sequence: CASSFRGADEAFF. The CDR3 nucleotides are TGCGCCAGCAGCTTCAGAGGGGCCGATGAAGCTTTCTTT.

This clonotype was seen only a few times. This chain connects TRBV20-1 to TRBJ2-5, with TRBD2 identical over 13 bases. J was trimmed by 5 bases and V by 5 bases; bases with no gene match: 11. In germline, CDR1 is DFQATT, CDR2 SNEGSKA (reference sequence). The CDR3 is 16 amino acids. CDR3 coding DNA: TGCAGTGCTTCGACTAGCGGGAGGATCGTGTGGGAGACCCAGTACTTC. Translation: CSASTSGRIVWETQYF.

This clonotype was counted many times. CDR3 sequence: CATTRGGGTEAFF. The CDR3 DNA reads TGTGCCACCACACGGGGAGGTGGCACTGAAGCTTTCTTT. The chain carries TRBV28 and TRBJ1-1; the D is unclear. V gave up 10 bases and J gave up 4 bases, with 16 bases separating them. The germline gives CDR1 MDHEN, CDR2 SYDVKM. The length of the CDR3 is 13 residues. The variable domain in full, completed from reference TRBV28 and TRBJ1-1, reads DVKVTQSSRYLVKRTGEKVFLECVQDMDHENMFWYRQDPGLGLRLIYFSYDVKMKEKGDIPEGYSVSREKKERFSLILESASTNQTSMYLCATTRGGGTEAFFGQGTRLTVV.

This clonotype was observed many times. The chain has TRBV6-2 or TRBV6-3 and TRBJ1-2; D is possibly TRBD1 (5 bases). The CDR3 is 17 amino acids. Trimming stripped 2 bases from V and 9 bases from J, with 25 bases between. Germline V gene data show CDR1 as MNHEY and CDR2 as SVGEGT. The CDR3 bases are TGTGCCAGCAGTTACCACCCCCCCCGAGGGGCACGGTTCAGCTACACCTTC. Translated: CASSYHPPRGARFSYTF.

This clonotype came up many times. This chain joins TRBV7-2 and TRBJ1-5; D may be TRBD1 (6 bases). Trimming took 4 bases from V and 4 from J, leaving 14 bases between them. This CDR3 is 15 amino acids long. The V gene's germline CDR1 is SGHTA and CDR2 FQGNSA. The CDR3 protein is CASSYLGQINQPQHF. CDR3 bases: TGTGCCAGCAGCTACCTTGGACAGATAAATCAGCCCCAGCATTTT.

This chain uses TRBV28 with TRBJ2-5; 10 bases agree with TRBD2. V shed 2 bases and J 1 base; nucleotides not matched to a gene: 4. The CDR3 runs to 16 residues. Per germline, CDR1 MDHEN and CDR2 SYDVKM. The CDR3: CASSLSGRVAQETQYF. In DNA, the CDR3 is TGTGCCAGCAGTTTAAGCGGGAGGGTGGCCCAAGAGACCCAGTACTTC.

Many counts were recorded for this clonotype. The chain recombines TRBV7-2 with TRBJ1-2, with D uncertain. This CDR3 contains 15 residues. V was cut by 1 base and J by 4 bases, with 13 bases left in between. CDR1 and CDR2 from the germline V gene are SGHTA and FQGNSA. The CDR3: CASSLGGVWGYGYTF. The CDR3 DNA reads as TGTGCCAGCAGCTTAGGAGGTGTTTGGGGCTATGGCTACACCTTC. Full variable domain (outside the CDR3, taken from reference TRBV7-2 and TRBJ1-2): GAGVSQSPSNKVTEKGKDVELRCDPISGHTALYWYRQSLGQGLEFLIYFQGNSAPDKSGLPSDRFSAERTGGSVSTLTIQRTQQEDSAVYLCASSLGGVWGYGYTFGSGTRLTVV.

At least ten counts were recorded for this clonotype. The gene calls are TRBV7-2 and TRBJ2-5; 9 positions match TRBD1. The ends lost 4 bases at V and 5 bases at J; junction bases unmatched: 8. The CDR3 is 15 residues long. CDR1 SGHTA and CDR2 FQGNSA come from the germline V gene. The CDR3 is CASSYRTGAIETQYF. As DNA, the CDR3 is TGTGCCAGCAGCTACCGGACAGGGGCCATTGAGACCCAGTACTTC. Supplemented by reference TRBV7-2 and TRBJ2-5, the full variable domain reads GAGVSQSPSNKVTEKGKDVELRCDPISGHTALYWYRQSLGQGLEFLIYFQGNSAPDKSGLPSDRFSAERTGGSVSTLTIQRTQQEDSAVYLCASSYRTGAIETQYFGPGTRLLVL.

This clonotype was observed a few times. The chain has TRBV5-8 and TRBJ1-2; perhaps TRBD1 as D (6 bases). V was trimmed by 0 bases and J by 4 bases, leaving 13 bases between them. The germline V gene encodes CDR1 SGHTS and CDR2 YDEGEE. CDR3 length: 15 residues. CDR3 amino acids: CASSLDVGRGYGYTF. The DNA for the CDR3 is TGTGCCAGCAGCTTGGACGTGGGCAGGGGCTATGGCTACACCTTC.

The J gene is TRBJ2-3, the V gene TRBV6-2 or TRBV6-3; TRBD2 aligns across 9 bases. The germline V gene encodes CDR1 MNHEY and CDR2 SVGEGT. After removal of 6 bases from V and 6 bases from J, the junction contained 10 bases not matched to a gene. This CDR3 contains 15 residues. The CDR3 DNA follows: TGTGCCAGCAGAAACCAAGGACTAGCGAGGGATACGCAGTATTTT. Translation: CASRNQGLARDTQYF.